The TCR beta chain described here comes from a study of cytomegalovirus exposure and HLA in healthy donors. Notes on the study in general: Researchers reported from a later analysis that most CMV-associated TCR beta chains appeared HLA-restricted. The authors later linked a missense DCLRE1C variant to TCR beta V- and J-gene trimming. A later analysis showed HLA-associated TCR beta chains outstripping equally common others in clonal expansion. Specific recognition of CMV antigens was confirmed in vitro for three chains (all CMV-associated).

The PCR employed 60 Vbeta primers together with 13 Jbeta primers. Libraries were prepared by immunoSEQ multiplex PCR; TCRdb keeps only in-frame clonotypes and omits some of them. The data contain some 110,000 clones, around 86% of them singletons. In regard to this clone: Its antigen is still unknown.

Germline assignment: CDR1 SNHLY and CDR2 FYNNEI. This CDR3 has 14 amino acids. The V end was cut by 1 base, the J end by 4 bases, with 11 bases between. The sequencing sample was made of PBMCs. The V and J genes are TRBV2 and TRBJ2-7; D perhaps matches TRBD2 (6 bases). The receptor comes from a young man in good health and CMV-seropositive. CDR3 sequence (DNA): TGTGCCAGCAGTGAAGATAGACTAGAGTACGAGCAGTACTTC. Amino acids: CASSEDRLEYEQYF. Together with reference TRBV2 and TRBJ2-7, the CDR3 gives the full variable domain: EPEVTQTPSHQVTQMGQEVILRCVPISNHLYFYWYRQILGQKVEFLVSFYNNEISEKSEIFDDQFSVERPDGSNFTLKIRSTKLEDSAMYFCASSEDRLEYEQYFGPGTRLTVT.